These 9 T cell receptor beta chains came from one sample sequenced in a study of regulatory T cells in long-lasting Graves disease. Relying on iRepertoire HTBI primers and Arm-PCR of CDR3 regions, the team built TCR beta libraries. TCRdb analysed the multiplex PCR reads with MiXCR anew, one entry per CDR3 protein. The sample lists approximately 380,000 distinct CDR3 sequences; about 20% were seen once. As for time point: persistent/refractory GD, antithyroid drugs over 5 years with positive TRAb. From PBMCs, RNA was extracted and then used to make the TCR library. The source material was peripheral blood mononuclear cells (PBMCs), sampled when the disease was refractory, from a patient treated with antithyroid drugs. These receptors all come from a female donor with Graves disease.

This sequence joins TRBV24-1 and TRBJ2-1; D is unresolved. This CDR3 region has 11 residues. Germline V gene sequence: CDR1 KGHDR, CDR2 SFDVKD. V lost 5 bases to trimming and J lost 7 bases, with 5 bases between them. The CDR3 sequence: CATSARNEQFF. CDR3 bases: TGTGCCACCAGTGCCAGGAATGAGCAGTTCTTC.

This clonotype was counted many times. The chain has TRBV30 and TRBJ1-5, with D hard to call. This CDR3 is built from 13 residues. Germline CDR1 and CDR2: GTSNPN and SVGIG (reference sequence). The germline V and J ends were trimmed by 3 bases and 9 bases, with 15 bases remaining between them. CDR3 in amino acids: CAWSLQTSGPQHF. The CDR3 DNA follows: TGTGCCTGGAGCCTACAGACCTCAGGGCCCCAGCATTTT.

The chain couples TRBV5-5 to TRBJ2-7; perhaps TRBD1 as D (6 bases). V was shortened by 6 bases and J by 5 bases, with 15 bases between the two germline ends. Germline V gene sequence: CDR1 SGHKS, CDR2 YYEKEE (reference sequence). The CDR3 is made up of 13 amino acids. CDR3 in amino acids: CASIRGPSNEQYF. The CDR3, as DNA: TGTGCCAGCATCAGGGGTCCGTCTAACGAGCAGTACTTC. Based on the CDR3 plus reference TRBV5-5 and TRBJ2-7, the full variable domain is DAGVTQSPTHLIKTRGQQVTLRCSPISGHKSVSWYQQVLGQGPQFIFQYYEKEERGRGNFPDRFSARQFPNYSSELNVNALLLGDSALYLCASIRGPSNEQYFGPGTRLTVT.

A note on this clonotype: The CDR3 does not close with the conserved phenylalanine or tryptophan, likely indicating a read error. The chain has TRBV12-5 and TRBJ1-1; D is perhaps TRBD1 (6 bases). Trimming stripped 6 bases from V and 1 base from J, with 21 bases between. The germline CDR1 and CDR2 sequences are LGHNT and FRNRAP. CDR3 length: 17 residues. The chain's CDR3 is CASGSPAGGGENTEAFL. The CDR3 DNA is TGTGCTAGTGGCTCTCCAGCCGGAGGGGGTGAGAACACTGAAGCTTTCCTT.

The rearrangement joins TRBV5-1 to TRBJ1-1; the D is unclear. Germline CDR1 reads SGHRS; CDR2 reads YFSETQ. The CDR3 is 15 residues long. Trimming shortened V by 3 bases and J by 2 bases, and 14 bases separated the two germline ends. The CDR3 reads CASSYGPGGNTEAFF. DNA of the CDR3: TGCGCCAGCAGCTATGGGCCTGGAGGAAACACTGAAGCTTTCTTT. Using reference TRBV5-1 and TRBJ1-1 for the parts outside the CDR3, the full variable domain is KAGVTQTPRYLIKTRGQQVTLSCSPISGHRSVSWYQQTPGQGLQFLFEYFSETQRNKGNFPGRFSGRQFSNSRSEMNVSTLELGDSALYLCASSYGPGGNTEAFFGQGTRLTVV.

The gene calls are TRBV19 and TRBJ2-7; 15 bases agree with TRBD2. V lost 5 bases, J lost 12 bases, and 8 bases stayed unmatched. This CDR3 is 14 amino acids long. CDR1 and CDR2 (germline): LNHDA, SQIVND (reference sequence). The CDR3 is CASSSGLAGGDPYF. The CDR3 bases are TGTGCCAGTAGTTCAGGACTAGCGGGAGGGGATCCGTACTTC.

The J gene is TRBJ1-1, the V gene TRBV10-3; 7 bases agree with TRBD1. CDR3 size: 15 residues. Losses at the gene ends were 3 bases for V and 0 bases for J; bases not matched to a gene: 4. Germline V CDR1 and CDR2: ENHRY, SYGVKD. The CDR3: CAISERTGMNTEAFF. The DNA for the CDR3 is TGTGCCATCAGTGAACGGACAGGAATGAACACTGAAGCTTTCTTT.

The chain has TRBV6-1 and TRBJ1-1; 8 bases fit TRBD1. Germline trimming cut 6 bases from V and 5 bases from J; bases unmatched to any gene: 8. The germline CDR1 and CDR2 sequences are MNHNS and SASEGT. This CDR3 is built from 14 residues. The CDR3 DNA reads TGTGCCAGCAGGGCCGGACAGGGCGGGACTGAAGCTTTCTTT. It codes for CASRAGQGGTEAFF.

This clonotype was picked up many times. The chain carries TRBV28 and TRBJ2-7, with 9 bases that match TRBD1. V lost 6 bases to trimming and J lost 3 bases; unmatched junction nucleotides: 6. CDR1 and CDR2 from the germline V gene are MDHEN and SYDVKM. The CDR3 is 14 amino acids. The CDR3 loop reads CASRTGTGFYEQYF. The CDR3, as DNA: TGTGCCAGCAGGACCGGGACAGGGTTCTACGAGCAGTACTTC. The complete variable domain, with remaining parts taken from reference TRBV28 and TRBJ2-7, reads DVKVTQSSRYLVKRTGEKVFLECVQDMDHENMFWYRQDPGLGLRLIYFSYDVKMKEKGDIPEGYSVSREKKERFSLILESASTNQTSMYLCASRTGTGFYEQYFGPGTRLTVT.